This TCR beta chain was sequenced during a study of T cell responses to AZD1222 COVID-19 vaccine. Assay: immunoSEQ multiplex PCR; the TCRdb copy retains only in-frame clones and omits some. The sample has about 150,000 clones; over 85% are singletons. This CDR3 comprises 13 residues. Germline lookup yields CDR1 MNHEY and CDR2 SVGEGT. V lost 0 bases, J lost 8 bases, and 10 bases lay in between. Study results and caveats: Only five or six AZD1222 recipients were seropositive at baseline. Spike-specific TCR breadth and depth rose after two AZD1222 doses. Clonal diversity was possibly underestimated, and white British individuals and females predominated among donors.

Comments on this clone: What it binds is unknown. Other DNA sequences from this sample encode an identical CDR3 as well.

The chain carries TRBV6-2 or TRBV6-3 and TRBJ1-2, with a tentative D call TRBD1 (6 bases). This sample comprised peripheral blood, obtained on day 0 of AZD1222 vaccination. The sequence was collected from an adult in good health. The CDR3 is CASSYSHRDGYTF. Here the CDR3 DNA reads TGTGCCAGCAGTTACTCGCACAGGGACGGCTACACCTTC.